This passage covers 8 T cell receptor beta chains from one sample sequenced in a study of CD8+ T cells in alopecia areata. cDNA reverse transcribed from extracted RNA served as the sequencing template. This table comes from immunoSEQ multiplex PCR, and its TCRdb copy is limited to in-frame clones, with some not included. Counted here are 150,000 to 200,000 clones, over 55% occurring once; the ten biggest clones make up over 0.9%. Described treatment: oral pan-JAK inhibitor, 5-10 mg twice daily. The sequences come from CD4+ T cells sorted from blood, collected at week 24, from a patient treated with tofacitinib. The source is a human donor with alopecia areata.

The chain uses TRBV30 and TRBJ1-2; TRBD1 might be the D (6 bases). This CDR3 is built from 13 residues. Trimming took 6 bases from V and 2 from J, leaving 13 bases between them. Germline values: CDR1 GTSNPN, CDR2 SVGIG (reference sequence). The CDR3 protein is CACGTTGNYGYTF. The CDR3 bases are TGTGCCTGCGGGACAACCGGGAACTATGGCTACACCTTC.

The rearrangement joins TRBV28 to TRBJ2-6, with D unresolved. There are 13 residues in the CDR3. The V and J ends lost 4 bases and 0 bases respectively, with 1 base between them. CDR1 MDHEN and CDR2 SYDVKM come from the germline V gene. The CDR3 sequence is CASSSSGANVLTF. CDR3 DNA: TGTGCCAGCAGTTCCTCTGGGGCCAACGTCCTGACTTTC.

This chain joins TRBV27 and TRBJ1-1, with unresolved D. Deletions cut 4 bases from V and 4 bases from J, with 4 bases between. This CDR3 is built from 11 residues. Germline values: CDR1 MNHEY, CDR2 SMNVEV (reference sequence). The CDR3 is CASSSRTEAFF. CDR3 coding DNA: TGTGCCAGCAGTTCCCGCACTGAAGCTTTCTTT.

V usage is TRBV5-1 and J usage is TRBJ2-5, with unresolved D. This CDR3 has 14 residues. Germline lookup yields CDR1 SGHRS and CDR2 YFSETQ. V dropped 4 bases and J dropped 3 bases, with 13 bases sitting between them. The CDR3 loop reads CASSQASGEETQYF. The CDR3 coding sequence is TGCGCCAGCAGCCAAGCATCTGGGGAAGAGACCCAGTACTTC.

This chain uses TRBV9 with TRBJ2-7, with D possibly being TRBD1 (5 bases). The CDR3 loop spans 15 amino acids. Between the trimmed V and J ends, which lost 0 bases and 7 bases, there was a span of 17 bases. CDR1 and CDR2 from the germline V gene are SGDLS and YYNGEE. The CDR3 loop reads CASSVGQGGVWEQYF. In DNA, the CDR3 is TGTGCCAGCAGCGTAGGCCAGGGTGGAGTATGGGAGCAGTACTTC.

This chain uses TRBV4-2 with TRBJ1-2; D gene uncertain. CDR1 is LGHNA and CDR2 is YNFKEQ in the germline V gene. Trimming stripped 0 bases from V and 0 bases from J, with 11 bases between. There are 16 residues in the CDR3. The CDR3 bases are TGTGCCAGCAGCCAAGAGAGGACGTACTCTAACTATGGCTACACCTTC. Translating it yields CASSQERTYSNYGYTF.

This clone has a handful of counts. CDR3 bases: TGCAGCGCGAAGGTAGCCGGCACAGATACGCAGTATTTT. As protein: CSAKVAGTDTQYF. The V and J genes are TRBV29-1 and TRBJ2-3; D ambiguous. The V end was cut by 7 bases, the J end by 1 base, with 12 bases between. The V gene's germline CDR1 is SQVTM and CDR2 ANQGSEA. The CDR3 consists of 13 residues.

The genes are TRBV30 and TRBJ2-2; maybe TRBD1 (6 bases). The CDR3 consists of 10 residues. Germline V gene data show CDR1 as GTSNPN and CDR2 as SVGIG (reference sequence). CDR3: CAQGRGELFF. CDR3 in DNA: TGTGCGCAGGGGCGGGGGGAGCTGTTTTTT.